This T cell receptor beta chain was identified in a study of blood T cell repertoires in COVID-19. Overall study: T cells, B-cell-depleted T cells, or PBMCs supplied cDNA or gDNA.

Original handling: Quantification of nucleated cells was approximated via reference gene primer amplification. The protocol was immunoSEQ multiplex PCR, while the TCRdb copy is restricted to in-frame clones and leaves out a portion. V and J calls plus clone size are reproduced from that table; the DNA served to infer D and trimming. The sample records some 110,000 clones, roughly 80% being singletons. Germline V lookup: CDR1 KGHDR, CDR2 SFDVKD. The J segment lost 4 bases and the V segment lost 5 bases, leaving 4 bases of the junction unmatched. There are 14 residues in the CDR3. This sequence joins TRBV24-1 and TRBJ1-1; 9 bases line up with TRBD1. The sequence came from an elderly woman with acute or convalescent COVID-19. The sequenced material came from peripheral blood. The CDR3 reads CATSGGQGRTEAFF. The CDR3 bases are TGTGCCACCAGTGGCGGACAGGGGCGCACTGAAGCTTTCTTT.